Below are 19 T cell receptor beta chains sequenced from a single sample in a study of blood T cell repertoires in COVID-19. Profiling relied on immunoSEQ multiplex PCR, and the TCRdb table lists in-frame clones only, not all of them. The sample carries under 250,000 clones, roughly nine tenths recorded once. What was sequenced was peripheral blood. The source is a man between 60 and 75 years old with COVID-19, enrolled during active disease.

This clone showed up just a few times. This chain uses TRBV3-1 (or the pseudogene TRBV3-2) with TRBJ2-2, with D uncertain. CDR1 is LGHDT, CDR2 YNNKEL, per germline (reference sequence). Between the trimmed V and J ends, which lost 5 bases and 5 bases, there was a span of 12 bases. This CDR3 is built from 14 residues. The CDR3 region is CASSSLSSTGELFF. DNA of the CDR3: TGTGCCAGCAGCTCCCTTAGTTCAACCGGGGAGCTGTTTTTT.

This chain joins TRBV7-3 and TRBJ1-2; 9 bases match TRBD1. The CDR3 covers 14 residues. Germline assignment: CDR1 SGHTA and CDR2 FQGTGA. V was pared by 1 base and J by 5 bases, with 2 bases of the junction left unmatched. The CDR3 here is CASSLNGQGYGYTF. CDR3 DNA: TGTGCCAGCAGCTTAAATGGACAGGGGTATGGCTACACCTTC.

The CDR3 nucleotides read TGCGCCAGCAGTCACTATCGCGGGGCAGTCGGATACAATGAGCAGTTCTTC. Amino acid sequence: CASSHYRGAVGYNEQFF. This chain links TRBV5-1 with TRBJ2-1, with D perhaps matching TRBD2 (6 bases). Trimming cost V 5 bases and J 4 bases, with 22 bases left between them. Germline CDR1 is SGHRS and CDR2 is YFSETQ. This CDR3 has 17 residues.

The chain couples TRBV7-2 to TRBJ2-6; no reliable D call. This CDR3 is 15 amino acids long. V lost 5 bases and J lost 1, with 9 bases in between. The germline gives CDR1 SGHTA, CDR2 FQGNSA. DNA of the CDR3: TGTGCCAGCAGCCCCTCTTTATCTGGGGCCAACGTCCTGACTTTC. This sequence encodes CASSPSLSGANVLTF.

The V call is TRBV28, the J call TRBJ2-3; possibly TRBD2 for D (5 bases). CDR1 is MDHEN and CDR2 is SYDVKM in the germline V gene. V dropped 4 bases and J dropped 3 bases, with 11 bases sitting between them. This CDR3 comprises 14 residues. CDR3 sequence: CASSSGYVTDTQYF. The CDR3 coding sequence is TGTGCCAGCAGTTCGGGATATGTGACAGATACGCAGTATTTT. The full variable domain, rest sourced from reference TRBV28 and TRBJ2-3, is DVKVTQSSRYLVKRTGEKVFLECVQDMDHENMFWYRQDPGLGLRLIYFSYDVKMKEKGDIPEGYSVSREKKERFSLILESASTNQTSMYLCASSSGYVTDTQYFGPGTRLTVL.

CDR3 sequence: CASSMGPPGNTIYF. Written as DNA, the CDR3 is TGTGCCAGTAGTATGGGCCCACCTGGAAACACCATATATTTT. The chain combines TRBV19 with TRBJ1-3; D gene uncertain. V was cut by 3 bases and J by 2 bases, with 8 bases left in between. The CDR3 is 14 residues long. Looked up from germline, CDR1 is LNHDA and CDR2 is SQIVND (reference sequence).

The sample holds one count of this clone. CDR3 sequence (DNA): TGTGCCAGCAGCTTAATAGCGGGAGGGGAACAAGAGACCCAGTACTTC. Translated, it gives CASSLIAGGEQETQYF. This chain connects TRBV7-6 to TRBJ2-5, with 11 bases fitting TRBD2. The CDR3 sequence is 16 residues long. Trimming removed 2 bases from V and 2 bases from J; junction bases left unmatched: 4. Looked up from germline, CDR1 is SGHVS and CDR2 is FNYEAQ.

CDR3 in amino acids: CAISDVPPYEQYF. The CDR3 DNA follows: TGTGCCATCAGTGATGTTCCCCCGTACGAGCAGTACTTC. The rearrangement joins TRBV10-3 to TRBJ2-7; D gene unclear. The V and J ends lost 3 bases and 4 bases respectively, with 10 bases between them. Germline CDR1 is ENHRY and CDR2 is SYGVKD. The CDR3 totals 13 residues.

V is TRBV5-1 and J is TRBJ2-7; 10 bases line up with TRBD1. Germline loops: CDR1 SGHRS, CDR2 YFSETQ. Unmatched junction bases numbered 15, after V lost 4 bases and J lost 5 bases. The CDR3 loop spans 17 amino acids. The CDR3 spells CASSRTTGTGVRNEQYF. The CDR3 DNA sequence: TGCGCCAGCAGCCGAACCACAGGGACAGGGGTGCGCAACGAGCAGTACTTC. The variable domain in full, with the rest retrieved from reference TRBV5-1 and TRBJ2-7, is KAGVTQTPRYLIKTRGQQVTLSCSPISGHRSVSWYQQTPGQGLQFLFEYFSETQRNKGNFPGRFSGRQFSNSRSEMNVSTLELGDSALYLCASSRTTGTGVRNEQYFGPGTRLTVT.

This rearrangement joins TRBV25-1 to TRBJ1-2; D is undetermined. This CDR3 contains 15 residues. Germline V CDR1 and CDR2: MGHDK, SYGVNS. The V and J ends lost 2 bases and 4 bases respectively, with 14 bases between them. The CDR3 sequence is CASSERGGTAYGYTF. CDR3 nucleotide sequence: TGTGCCAGCAGTGAACGGGGAGGAACGGCCTATGGCTACACCTTC.

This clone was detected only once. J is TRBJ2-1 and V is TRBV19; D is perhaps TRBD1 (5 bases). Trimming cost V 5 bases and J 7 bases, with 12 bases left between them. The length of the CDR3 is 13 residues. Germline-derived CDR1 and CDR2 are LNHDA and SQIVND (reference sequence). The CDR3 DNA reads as TGTGCCAGTAGTCGGGCAGGGCAGAATGAGCAGTTCTTC. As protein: CASSRAGQNEQFF.

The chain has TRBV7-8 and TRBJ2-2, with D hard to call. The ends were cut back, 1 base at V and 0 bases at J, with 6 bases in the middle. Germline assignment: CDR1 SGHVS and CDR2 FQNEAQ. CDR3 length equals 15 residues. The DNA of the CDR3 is TGTGCCAGCAGCTTAGAGAGGCCGAACACCGGGGAGCTGTTTTTT. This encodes CASSLERPNTGELFF. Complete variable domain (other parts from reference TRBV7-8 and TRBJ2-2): GAGVSQSPRYKVAKRGQDVALRCDPISGHVSLFWYQQALGQGPEFLTYFQNEAQLDKSGLPSDRFFAERPEGSVSTLKIQRTQQEDSAVYLCASSLERPNTGELFFGEGSRLTVL.

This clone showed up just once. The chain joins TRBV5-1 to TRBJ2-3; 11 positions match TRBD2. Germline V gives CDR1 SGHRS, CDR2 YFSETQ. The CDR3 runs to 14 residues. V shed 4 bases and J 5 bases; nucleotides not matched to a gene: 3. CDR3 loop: CASSGGTSGDTQYF. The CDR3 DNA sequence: TGCGCCAGCAGCGGCGGGACTAGCGGAGATACGCAGTATTTT.

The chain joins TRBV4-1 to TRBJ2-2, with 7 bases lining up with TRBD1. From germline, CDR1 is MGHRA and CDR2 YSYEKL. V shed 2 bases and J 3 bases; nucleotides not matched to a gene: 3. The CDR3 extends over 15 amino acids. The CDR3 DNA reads TGCGCCAGCAGCCAACGGGACAGAGACACCGGGGAGCTGTTTTTT. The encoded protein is CASSQRDRDTGELFF.

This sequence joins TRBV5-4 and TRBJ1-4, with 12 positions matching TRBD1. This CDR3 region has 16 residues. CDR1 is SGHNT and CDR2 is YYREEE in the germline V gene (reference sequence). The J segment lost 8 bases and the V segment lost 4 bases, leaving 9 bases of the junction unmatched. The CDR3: CASSRGQGAFGEKLFF. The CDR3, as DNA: TGTGCCAGCAGCCGGGGACAGGGGGCGTTCGGGGAAAAACTGTTTTTT.

For the CDR3, the DNA is TGTGCCAGCAGCGCGAGGATGGTACAGGGATCTGGCTACACCTTC. It yields the protein CASSARMVQGSGYTF. The V call is TRBV7-8, the J call TRBJ1-2; a weak D match, TRBD1 (6 bases). Germline V gives CDR1 SGHVS, CDR2 FQNEAQ. This CDR3 spans 15 amino acids. Deletions cut 5 bases from V and 7 bases from J, with 20 bases between.

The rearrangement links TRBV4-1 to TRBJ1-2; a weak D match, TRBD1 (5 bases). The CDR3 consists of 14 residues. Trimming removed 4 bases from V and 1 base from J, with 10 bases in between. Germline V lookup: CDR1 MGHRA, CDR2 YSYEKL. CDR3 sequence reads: CASSPHQGNYGYTF. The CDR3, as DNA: TGCGCCAGCAGCCCTCATCAGGGTAACTATGGCTACACCTTC.

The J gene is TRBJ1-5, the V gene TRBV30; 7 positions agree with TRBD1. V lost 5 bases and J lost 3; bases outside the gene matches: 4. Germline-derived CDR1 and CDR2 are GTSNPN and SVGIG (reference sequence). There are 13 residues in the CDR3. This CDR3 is CAWARGFNQPQHF. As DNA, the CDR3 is TGTGCCTGGGCCAGGGGGTTCAATCAGCCCCAGCATTTT.

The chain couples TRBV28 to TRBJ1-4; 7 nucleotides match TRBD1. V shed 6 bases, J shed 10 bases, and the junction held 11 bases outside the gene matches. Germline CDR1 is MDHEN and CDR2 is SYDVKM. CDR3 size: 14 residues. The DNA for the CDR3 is TGTGCCAGCAGGCCTACAGGGGAGAAGAGAAAACTGTTTTTT. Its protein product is CASRPTGEKRKLFF.